Listed here are 22 T cell receptor beta chains from one sample, sequenced in a study of T cells in Graves' hyperthyroidism and ophthalmopathy. Template material for amplifying TCR beta CDR3 regions consisted of RNA transcripts. The HTBI set primed first-round TCR CDR3 RT-PCR. In TCRdb, the multiplex PCR reads were re-called with MiXCR into one record per CDR3 protein. The sample shows roughly 600,000 distinct CDR3 sequences, roughly 15% of them seen only once. Sequenced material: blood. The source is a woman aged 45-65 years with Graves' ophthalmopathy.

A note on this clonotype: A much larger clone differs by one base, so this may be a read error. V gene TRBV18 combines with J gene TRBJ1-5; TRBD1 matches at 9 bases. The CDR3 runs to 13 residues. J lost 8 bases, V lost 3 bases, and 2 bases had no gene match. The germline CDR1 and CDR2 sequences are KGHSH and LQKENI. The CDR3, as DNA: TGTGCCAGCTCACCGACAGGGGGAGAGCCCCAGCATTTT. Protein product: CASSPTGGEPQHF.

The chain has TRBV20-1 and TRBJ2-1, with 8 bases identical to TRBD1. This CDR3 comprises 12 residues. The germline CDR1 and CDR2 sequences are DFQATT and SNEGSKA (reference sequence). V trimming: 6 bases; J trimming: 8 bases; junction bases outside the gene matches: 6. The CDR3 sequence: CSATTGAHEQFF. In nucleotides, the CDR3 is TGCAGTGCCACGACAGGGGCCCATGAGCAGTTCTTC.

This clonotype was counted many times. This chain uses TRBV20-1 with TRBJ2-1, with 15 bases that match TRBD2. Unmatched junction bases numbered 6, after V lost 6 bases and J lost 0 bases. Germline CDR1 DFQATT, CDR2 SNEGSKA (reference sequence). The CDR3 runs 17 residues. The CDR3 DNA reads as TGCAGTGCCTGGACTAGCGGGAGGGTGGGCTCCTACAATGAGCAGTTCTTC. Translating it yields CSAWTSGRVGSYNEQFF.

The sample holds a few counts of this clonotype. The rearrangement uses TRBV5-1 and TRBJ2-7; a possible D gene is TRBD1 (6 bases). V was cut by 3 bases and J by 3 bases, with 10 bases left in between. The length of the CDR3 is 13 residues. Per germline, CDR1 SGHRS and CDR2 YFSETQ. The CDR3 region has the DNA TGCGCCAGCAGCTCCGGGACAATCTACGAGCAGTACTTC. It codes for CASSSGTIYEQYF.

The chain is built from TRBV14 and TRBJ2-3; 8 bases agree with TRBD2. Germline values: CDR1 SGHDN, CDR2 FVKESK. With V trimmed by 4 bases and J by 4 bases, 7 bases remained unmatched. There are 15 residues in the CDR3. The CDR3 nucleotides are TGTGCCAGCAGCCGACCAGCGGGAGCGGCAGATACGCAGTATTTT. This gives the protein CASSRPAGAADTQYF.

The table lists this clonotype with a few counts. The rearrangement joins TRBV15 to TRBJ1-2; no clear D gene. Trimming left V 0 bases short and J 8 bases short, with 7 bases between. The CDR3 is made up of 12 amino acids. Germline V lookup: CDR1 LNHNV, CDR2 YYDKDF (reference sequence). The CDR3 region has the DNA TGTGCCACCAGCAGAGATACTGGGGGCTACACCTTC. Translated: CATSRDTGGYTF.

This clonotype appeared a few times. This rearrangement joins TRBV6-4 to TRBJ2-3; unclear D gene. The CDR3 contains 14 residues. CDR1 and CDR2 (germline): MRHNA, SNTAGT. V lost 3 bases, J lost 6 bases, and 13 bases lay in between. The CDR3 protein is CASSEVWGRDTQYF. The CDR3 bases are TGTGCCAGCAGTGAGGTCTGGGGTAGGGATACGCAGTATTTT.

Ten or more counts support this clonotype. This chain connects TRBV28 to TRBJ2-1, with 15 bases identical to TRBD2. The CDR3 extends over 15 amino acids. From germline, CDR1 is MDHEN and CDR2 SYDVKM. J gave up 12 bases and V 5 bases, and 8 bases lay outside the gene matches. For the CDR3, the DNA is TGTGCCAGCAGTATTCGGACTAGCGGGGGGGTTGGGCAGTTCTTC. Encoded protein: CASSIRTSGGVGQFF.

This clonotype was recorded many times. The chain combines TRBV5-1 with TRBJ1-1; weak D call: TRBD1 (6 bases). V was trimmed by 5 bases and J by 2 bases, leaving 19 bases between them. The germline CDR1 and CDR2 sequences are SGHRS and YFSETQ. The CDR3 is 16 residues long. For the CDR3, the DNA is TGCGCCAGCAGTTCAAATTCCCGGACAGCAAACACTGAAGCTTTCTTT. Protein product: CASSSNSRTANTEAFF. Using reference TRBV5-1 and TRBJ1-1 for the parts outside the CDR3, the full variable domain is KAGVTQTPRYLIKTRGQQVTLSCSPISGHRSVSWYQQTPGQGLQFLFEYFSETQRNKGNFPGRFSGRQFSNSRSEMNVSTLELGDSALYLCASSSNSRTANTEAFFGQGTRLTVV.

This clonotype came up many times. The chain links TRBV7-2 to TRBJ2-5; TRBD1 is a possible D gene (6 bases). The CDR3 is made up of 13 amino acids. In germline, CDR1 is SGHTA, CDR2 FQGNSA. Deletions cut 5 bases from V and 5 bases from J, with 12 bases between. The CDR3 DNA follows: TGTGCCAGCAGCCGCACAGGGTTCGAGACCCAGTACTTC. This codes for CASSRTGFETQYF.

This clonotype has a count of ten or more. The J gene is TRBJ1-2, the V gene TRBV6-1; D possibly corresponds to TRBD1 (5 bases). Germline CDR1 reads MNHNS; CDR2 reads SASEGT. The CDR3 extends over 14 amino acids. The ends were cut back, 1 base at V and 8 bases at J, with 14 bases in the middle. This chain's CDR3 is CASSEGGTVEGYTF. The CDR3, as DNA: TGTGCCAGCAGTGAAGGCGGGACTGTTGAAGGCTACACCTTC.

The rearrangement uses TRBV9 and TRBJ2-5; 7 nucleotides match TRBD2. The CDR3 sequence is 15 residues long. Germline lookup yields CDR1 SGDLS and CDR2 YYNGEE. With V trimmed by 2 bases and J by 0 bases, 4 bases remained unmatched. For the CDR3, the DNA is TGTGCCAGCAGCGTCAGCGGGGCGTACCAAGAGACCCAGTACTTC. It translates to CASSVSGAYQETQYF.

This clonotype was seen more than once but under ten times. CDR3 in amino acids: CASSHLDRGANSPLHF. CDR3 bases: TGCGCCAGCAGCCATCTGGACAGGGGAGCTAATTCACCCCTCCACTTT. The V call is TRBV4-1, the J call TRBJ1-6; 9 bases map to TRBD1. J was trimmed by 6 bases and V by 3 bases; bases with no gene match: 6. This CDR3 has 16 amino acids. From germline, CDR1 is MGHRA and CDR2 YSYEKL.

J is TRBJ2-1 and V is TRBV19, with TRBD1 matching 7 bases. This CDR3 comprises 15 residues. Germline CDR1 and CDR2: LNHDA and SQIVND (reference sequence). The CDR3 is CATLGGSTPDNEQFF. For the CDR3, the DNA is TGTGCAACTTTAGGGGGCAGTACGCCCGACAATGAGCAGTTCTTC.

This clonotype was recorded many times. The chain couples TRBV19 to TRBJ1-5; D is undetermined. Germline-derived CDR1 and CDR2 are LNHDA and SQIVND (reference sequence). This CDR3 is built from 11 residues. The ends were cut back, 8 bases at V and 9 bases at J, with 11 bases in the middle. CDR3 sequence (DNA): TGTGCCAGTGGTTCGGCCGGGCCCCAGCATTTT. Its translation: CASGSAGPQHF.

This clonotype was seen only a few times. J is TRBJ2-1 and V is TRBV4-3; D is possibly TRBD1 (6 bases). The CDR3 contains 15 residues. V was trimmed by 0 bases and J by 4 bases, leaving 10 bases between them. CDR1 is LGHNA, CDR2 YSLEER, per germline. The CDR3 reads CASSQEGRGYNEQFF. CDR3 DNA: TGCGCCAGCAGCCAAGAAGGTAGGGGGTACAATGAGCAGTTCTTC.

This chain connects TRBV30 to TRBJ1-2, with unresolved D. The V gene lost 2 bases and the J gene lost 5 bases, with 9 bases spanning the gap. This CDR3 region has 12 residues. The germline gives CDR1 GTSNPN, CDR2 SVGIG (reference sequence). CDR3 region: CAWSRQIYGYTF. The CDR3 DNA reads as TGTGCCTGGAGTCGGCAAATATATGGCTACACCTTC.

This clonotype was observed many times. The rearrangement uses TRBV7-2 and TRBJ1-3; tentatively, D is TRBD1 (6 bases). V was clipped by 0 bases and J by 0 bases, with 9 bases between them. CDR3 length: 16 residues. Germline CDR1 reads SGHTA; CDR2 reads FQGNSA. The CDR3 reads CASSLARGSSGNTIYF. Written as DNA, the CDR3 is TGTGCCAGCAGCTTAGCCAGGGGTAGCTCTGGAAACACCATATATTTT.

The chain links TRBV4-1 to TRBJ2-7; TRBD2 matches at 13 bases. The trim removed 4 bases at V and 4 bases at J, leaving 4 bases unmatched. The CDR3 totals 15 residues. Per germline, CDR1 MGHRA and CDR2 YSYEKL. The CDR3 sequence: CASSPRGLAGYEQYF. CDR3 nucleotides: TGCGCCAGCAGCCCCAGGGGACTAGCGGGATACGAGCAGTACTTC.

V and J are TRBV5-8 and TRBJ1-3, with TRBD1 as a possible D gene (5 bases). Between the trimmed V and J ends, which lost 4 bases and 0 bases, there was a span of 14 bases. The CDR3 totals 16 residues. Germline loops: CDR1 SGHTS, CDR2 YDEGEE. CDR3 coding DNA: TGTGCCAGCAGCCGTCGACAGTCTCCCTCTGGAAACACCATATATTTT. Encoded protein: CASSRRQSPSGNTIYF.

This clonotype was recorded at least ten times. The chain uses TRBV7-9 and TRBJ2-5, with D perhaps being TRBD1 or TRBD2 (5 bases each). The V gene lost 2 bases and the J gene lost 4 bases, with 11 bases spanning the gap. The CDR3 covers 14 residues. Germline lookup yields CDR1 SEHNR and CDR2 FQNEAQ (reference sequence). As DNA, the CDR3 is TGTGCCAGCAGCTTAAGGGTTGGGACAGAGACCCAGTACTTC. Translating gives CASSLRVGTETQYF.

This clonotype was seen at least ten times. This chain links TRBV5-1 with TRBJ1-3, with D unresolved. Looked up from germline, CDR1 is SGHRS and CDR2 is YFSETQ. The CDR3 consists of 15 residues. V was trimmed by 0 bases and J by 3 bases, leaving 10 bases between them. The CDR3, as DNA: TGCGCCAGCAGCTTGGGAGAGTCTGGTGGAAACACCATATATTTT. Translation gives CASSLGESGGNTIYF.